Following are 11 T cell receptor beta chains from one sample sequenced in a study of cytotoxic CD8 clonotypes in ibrutinib-treated CLL. Repertoires were generated with immunoSEQ multiplex PCR, while TCRdb's copy carries only in-frame clones and drops some. Of about 310,000 clones detected, more than 65% appear once; the ten largest clones hold under 8.5%. The sample here was PBMCs, taken before ibrutinib treatment. Receptors originate from a human donor with chronic lymphocytic leukemia.

For this clone: Different DNA sequences within this sample yield the same CDR3. The V gene is TRBV20-1, the J gene TRBJ2-1; no definite D call. Per germline, CDR1 DFQATT and CDR2 SNEGSKA (reference sequence). Trimming removed 6 bases from V and 4 bases from J, with 4 bases in between. The CDR3 has 10 residues. CDR3 in amino acids: CSADYNEQFF. CDR3 DNA: TGCAGTGCAGATTACAATGAGCAGTTCTTC.

There are a few counts of this clone. V and J are TRBV5-4 and TRBJ2-2; D ambiguous. Germline V gives CDR1 SGHNT, CDR2 YYREEE (reference sequence). Deletions cut 3 bases from V and 1 base from J, with 13 bases between. This CDR3 is built from 16 residues. CDR3 DNA sequence: TGTGCCAGCAGCTCCTCCGTCCTCAGGAACACCGGGGAGCTGTTTTTT. Its protein is CASSSSVLRNTGELFF.

This chain uses TRBV20-1 with TRBJ2-1; D call uncertain. The V end lost 1 base, the J end lost 12 bases, and 7 bases lay between the germline ends. CDR1 is DFQATT, CDR2 SNEGSKA, per germline (reference sequence). This CDR3 is 10 amino acids long. CDR3 protein: CSARGGLQFF. CDR3 nucleotide sequence: TGCAGTGCTAGAGGTGGGTTGCAGTTCTTC.

The chain is built from TRBV27 and TRBJ1-1; TRBD1 is a possible D gene (5 bases). The CDR3 spans 16 residues. The V end was cut by 7 bases, the J end by 1 base, with 19 bases between. The germline V gene has CDR1 MNHEY and CDR2 SMNVEV (reference sequence). The CDR3 is CASIHDPGLGNTEAFF. The CDR3 coding sequence is TGTGCCAGCATCCATGACCCAGGGCTCGGGAACACTGAAGCTTTCTTT.

This clone was seen a handful of times. The genes are TRBV27 and TRBJ2-7; TRBD1 is a possible D gene (5 bases). The CDR3 covers 14 residues. Per the germline V gene, CDR1 is MNHEY and CDR2 is SMNVEV (reference sequence). The V end was cut by 3 bases, the J end by 4 bases, with 13 bases between. CDR3 sequence (DNA): TGTGCCAGCAGTTTGCAGTCAGGGTCGTACGAGCAGTACTTC. Encoded protein: CASSLQSGSYEQYF.

The V gene is TRBV7-2, the J gene TRBJ2-7; D is unresolved. This CDR3 contains 12 residues. The ends were cut back, 5 bases at V and 7 bases at J, with 12 bases in the middle. The germline V gene encodes CDR1 SGHTA and CDR2 FQGNSA. In DNA, the CDR3 is TGTGCCAGCAGCCACCCGGTGGGGGAGCAGTACTTC. Its protein product is CASSHPVGEQYF. Supplemented by reference TRBV7-2 and TRBJ2-7, the full variable domain reads GAGVSQSPSNKVTEKGKDVELRCDPISGHTALYWYRQSLGQGLEFLIYFQGNSAPDKSGLPSDRFSAERTGGSVSTLTIQRTQQEDSAVYLCASSHPVGEQYFGPGTRLTVT.

This chain uses TRBV29-1 with TRBJ1-2; no firm D call. Trimming took 4 bases from V and 4 from J, leaving 10 bases between them. The CDR3 extends over 12 amino acids. Germline loops: CDR1 SQVTM, CDR2 ANQGSEA. The CDR3 DNA follows: TGCAGCGTTGTTCAGAGCTCCTATGGCTACACCTTC. Protein: CSVVQSSYGYTF. The whole variable domain, filled in from reference TRBV29-1 and TRBJ1-2, reads SAVISQKPSRDICQRGTSLTIQCQVDSQVTMMFWYRQQPGQSLTLIATANQGSEATYESGFVIDKFPISRPNLTFSTLTVSNMSPEDSSIYLCSVVQSSYGYTFGSGTRLTVV.

This clone was recorded many times. The V call is TRBV30, the J call TRBJ1-1; no clear D. CDR3 length: 11 residues. The V gene's germline CDR1 is GTSNPN and CDR2 SVGIG (reference sequence). The V end was cut by 7 bases, the J end by 1 base, with 7 bases between. DNA for the CDR3: TGTGCCTACGAGAGGAACACTGAAGCTTTCTTT. It codes for CAYERNTEAFF.

The chain recombines TRBV5-1 with TRBJ2-7, with D uncertain. CDR3 length: 14 amino acids. Per germline, CDR1 SGHRS and CDR2 YFSETQ. V dropped 0 bases and J dropped 2 bases, with 9 bases sitting between them. The DNA of the CDR3 is TGCGCCAGCAGCTTGGAAACAGTGACCTACGAGCAGTACTTC. This codes for CASSLETVTYEQYF.

Only one count was recorded for this clone. The CDR3 coding sequence is TGCGCCAGCAGCTTGGATCCCCCAGGGAATGCTTACTACGAGCAGTACTTC. It translates to CASSLDPPGNAYYEQYF. The chain uses TRBV5-1 and TRBJ2-7; a possible D gene is TRBD1 (5 bases). This CDR3 is built from 17 residues. Germline CDR1 is SGHRS and CDR2 is YFSETQ. Trimming pared 0 bases from V and 3 bases from J, leaving 19 bases between.

The rearrangement uses TRBV27 and TRBJ2-5; 8 nucleotides match TRBD2. With 4 bases clipped from V and 9 bases from J, the junction kept 13 bases outside the gene matches. CDR3 length: 15 residues. Germline-derived CDR1 and CDR2 are MNHEY and SMNVEV (reference sequence). The DNA for the CDR3 is TGTGCCAGCAGTTCGTATAGCGGGGCGCAGGCGGCCCAGTACTTC. As protein: CASSSYSGAQAAQYF.